This T cell receptor (beta chain) emerged from a study of liver allograft versus peripheral blood T cells. As for the study in general: Recipients' peripheral blood T cell receptor repertoires were compared with those in transplanted livers.

Study-level findings and limits: Liver allograft T cell receptor repertoires were reported to differ from peripheral blood repertoires.

MiXCR, applied by TCRdb to the reads, yields one record per CDR3 protein. The profile covers about 14,000 distinct CDR3 sequences, with approximately 22% appearing a single time and approximately 5.5% taken by the ten largest. This CDR3 spans 11 amino acids. Germline V gene sequence: CDR1 DFQATT, CDR2 SNEGSKA (reference sequence). V shed 7 bases and J 8 bases; nucleotides not matched to a gene: 6. Worth noting for this clonotype: As yet, its antigen is unknown.

This chain connects TRBV20-1 to TRBJ1-2; 8 positions agree with TRBD1. The TCR originated in a human patient who had a liver transplant. The graft donor may have contributed some T cells. CDR3 nucleotides: TGCAGTGTTAGGACAGGGTTGGGCTACACCTTC. Its translation is CSVRTGLGYTF.